The present T cell receptor (beta chain) was sequenced within a study of regulatory T cells in long-lasting Graves disease. Arm-PCR of CDR3 regions and iRepertoire HTBI primers were used to build TCR beta libraries. Using its own MiXCR run on the multiplex PCR reads, TCRdb lists one record per CDR3 protein. The data contain around 450,000 distinct CDR3 sequences, 20% to 25% of them singletons. The time point here: persistent/refractory GD, antithyroid drugs over 5 years with positive TRAb. PBMC-extracted RNA yielded the TCR library. Looked up from germline, CDR1 is MDHEN and CDR2 is SYDVKM. This CDR3 contains 13 residues. Trimming left V 5 bases short and J 8 bases short, with 15 bases between.

This rearrangement joins TRBV28 to TRBJ1-2; D may be TRBD1 (5 bases). Source: peripheral blood mononuclear cells (PBMCs), taken when the disease was refractory, from a patient treated with antithyroid drugs. This clonotype was obtained from a female donor with Graves disease. This CDR3 is CASSHGTARGYTF. The CDR3 DNA reads as TGTGCCAGCAGTCATGGGACCGCGAGGGGCTACACCTTC.